A selection of T cell receptor beta chains follows, all from one sample in a study of T cell responses to AZD1222 COVID-19 vaccine. Produced via immunoSEQ multiplex PCR; TCRdb's table is partial and in-frame only. The sample consists of approximately 140,000 clones, 91% of them appearing once. The source material was peripheral blood, sampled 28 days after the second dose of the MenACWY control vaccine. These receptors were collected from an adult who received the MenACWY meningococcal vaccine as a control. The CDR3 runs from the conserved cysteine through the conserved F or W. D genes are given only for firm matches. Clone sizes are given selectively: once, few, many, or a class where the clone is expanded.

V	J	D	size	CDR3	DNA
TRBV6-5	TRBJ1-3	-	once	CASTSGHSGNTIYF	TGTGCCAGCACCTCGGGTCATTCCGGAAACACCATATATTTT
TRBV7-3	TRBJ1-1	-	-	CASSLTPRGSAFF	TGTGCCAGCAGCTTAACCCCCCGCGGGTCGGCTTTCTTT
TRBV5-3	TRBJ1-5	-	-	CARSLVGDCNQPQHF	TGTGCCAGAAGCTTGGTAGGGGATTGCAATCAGCCCCAGCATTTT
TRBV9	TRBJ1-2	TRBD1	-	CASSVRQGSGYTF	TGTGCCAGCAGCGTTCGACAGGGGAGCGGCTACACCTTC
TRBV19	TRBJ1-1	-	-	CASSLGENTEAFF	TGTGCCAGTAGTCTGGGGGAGAACACTGAAGCTTTCTTT
TRBV15	TRBJ2-7	-	-	CATSREGTVLEQYF	TGTGCCACCAGCAGAGAGGGGACTGTTCTCGAGCAGTACTTC
TRBV19	TRBJ1-6	TRBD1	-	CASSSTQGWESPLHF	TGTGCCAGTAGTTCGACACAGGGGTGGGAATCACCCCTCCACTTT
TRBV2	TRBJ2-2	-	-	CASSLRTHNTGELFF	TGTGCCAGCAGCCTTCGGACACACAACACCGGGGAGCTGTTTTTT
TRBV5-5	TRBJ1-6	-	-	CASSRNEQLNSPLHF	TGTGCCAGCAGCCGCAACGAACAGCTCAATTCACCCCTCCACTTT
TRBV18	TRBJ2-7	-	-	CASSPLTPTIEQYF	TGTGCCAGCTCACCATTGACACCTACTATCGAGCAGTACTTC
TRBV12-3/TRBV12-4	TRBJ1-5	-	-	CASDNSNQPQHF	TGTGCCAGCGACAACAGCAATCAGCCCCAGCATTTT
TRBV5-1	TRBJ1-4	TRBD1	-	CASSLAGGNEKLFF	TGCGCCAGCAGCTTGGCAGGGGGAAATGAAAAACTGTTTTTT
TRBV19	TRBJ1-1	-	-	CASSIEGGGGTEAFF	TGTGCCAGTAGTATAGAGGGGGGAGGAGGCACTGAAGCTTTCTTT
TRBV28	TRBJ1-1	TRBD1	-	CASSLPVGTGQGSLTPEAFF	TGTGCCAGCAGTTTACCCGTGGGGACGGGACAGGGCTCTCTAACCCCTGAAGCTTTCTTT
TRBV19	TRBJ1-5	-	once	CASNGIVFSNQPQHF	TGTGCCAGTAATGGTATTGTTTTTAGCAATCAGCCCCAGCATTTT
TRBV4-3	TRBJ1-5	-	-	CASSQDLGGSNQPQHF	TGCGCCAGCAGCCAAGATTTGGGCGGTTCAAATCAGCCCCAGCATTTT
TRBV7-2	TRBJ1-1	-	-	CASSYGHQNTEAFF	TGTGCCAGCAGCTATGGACACCAGAACACTGAAGCTTTCTTT
TRBV2	TRBJ1-4	-	few	CASTDSLNEKLFF	TGTGCCAGCACGGACAGTCTAAATGAAAAACTGTTTTTT
TRBV28	TRBJ2-1	-	-	CASSFFASSYNEQFF	TGTGCCAGCAGTTTTTTTGCCAGCTCCTACAATGAGCAGTTCTTC
TRBV19	TRBJ2-7	-	-	CASSMGHGYEQYF	TGTGCCAGTAGTATGGGACATGGCTACGAGCAGTACTTC
TRBV25-1	TRBJ2-5	TRBD1	once	CASSDPDRYQETQYF	TGTGCCAGCAGTGACCCGGACAGGTACCAAGAGACCCAGTACTTC
TRBV5-1	TRBJ1-2	-	-	CASSLRVSNYGYTF	TGCGCCAGCAGCTTGCGCGTCTCAAACTATGGCTACACCTTC
TRBV19	TRBJ1-6	-	-	CASSRYNSPLHF	TGTGCCAGTAGTAGATACAATTCACCCCTCCACTTT
TRBV19	TRBJ2-1	-	-	CASSVLTGQGGNEQFF	TGTGCCAGTAGTGTTTTGACAGGCCAAGGAGGTAATGAGCAGTTCTTC
TRBV6-6	TRBJ2-7	TRBD1	-	CASSYRGQGDYEQYF	TGTGCCAGCAGTTATCGGGGACAGGGGGACTACGAGCAGTACTTC
TRBV6-2/TRBV6-3	TRBJ1-6	TRBD1	-	CASSSILDRGQNSPLHF	TGTGCCAGCAGCTCCATACTCGACAGGGGGCAAAATTCACCCCTCCACTTT
TRBV6-5	TRBJ2-4	-	-	CASMTLGAKNIQYF	TGTGCCAGCATGACTTTAGGGGCCAAAAACATTCAGTACTTC
TRBV11-2	TRBJ2-2	-	-	CASSSRTMNTGELFF	TGTGCCAGCAGCAGTAGGACAATGAACACCGGGGAGCTGTTTTTT
TRBV4-3	TRBJ1-2	-	few	CASSQELGPYGYTF	TGCGCCAGCAGCCAAGAATTGGGACCCTATGGCTACACCTTC
TRBV18	TRBJ2-7	-	-	CASSPYEGPYEQYF	TGTGCCAGCTCACCATACGAAGGGCCCTACGAGCAGTACTTC
TRBV7-7	TRBJ2-2	-	-	CASSPQEAGRGELFF	TGTGCTAGCAGCCCCCAGGAGGCCGGTAGGGGGGAGCTGTTTTTT
TRBV14	TRBJ2-3	TRBD1	-	CASSQKRDRFTDTQYF	TGTGCCAGCAGCCAAAAGAGGGACAGATTCACAGATACGCAGTATTTT
TRBV7-3	TRBJ2-1	TRBD2	-	CASSLTSGGAWDEQFF	TGTGCCAGCAGCCTCACTAGCGGGGGGGCATGGGATGAGCAGTTCTTC